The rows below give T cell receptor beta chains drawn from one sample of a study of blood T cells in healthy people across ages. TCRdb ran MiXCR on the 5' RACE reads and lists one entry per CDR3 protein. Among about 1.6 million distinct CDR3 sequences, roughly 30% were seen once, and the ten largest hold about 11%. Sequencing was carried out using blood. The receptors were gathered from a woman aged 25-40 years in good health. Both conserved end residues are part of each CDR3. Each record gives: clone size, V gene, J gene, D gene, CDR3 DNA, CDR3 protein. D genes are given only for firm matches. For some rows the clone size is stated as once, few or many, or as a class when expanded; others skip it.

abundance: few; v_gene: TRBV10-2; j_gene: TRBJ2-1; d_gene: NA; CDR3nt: TGCGCCAGCAGTGACAGCCAGGACTACAATGAGCAGTTCTTC; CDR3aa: CASSDSQDYNEQFF
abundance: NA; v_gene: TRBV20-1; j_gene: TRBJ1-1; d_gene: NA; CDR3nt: TGCAGTGCTAGGCCCGTTAGCAGTGAAGCTTTCTTT; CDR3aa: CSARPVSSEAFF
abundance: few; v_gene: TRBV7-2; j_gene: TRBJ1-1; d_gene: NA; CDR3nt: TGTGCCAGCAGCTCTTACCGACAGGAATATTTGGGGGCTTTCTTT; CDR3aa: CASSSYRQEYLGAFF
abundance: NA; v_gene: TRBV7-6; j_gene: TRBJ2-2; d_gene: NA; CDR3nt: TGTGCCAGCAGCTTAATAGGGCAAAACGGGGAGCTGTTTTTT; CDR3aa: CASSLIGQNGELFF
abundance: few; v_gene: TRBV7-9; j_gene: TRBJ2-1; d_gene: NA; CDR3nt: TGTGCCAGCAGCTTAGAGACCTATAATGAGCAGTTCTTC; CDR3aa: CASSLETYNEQFF
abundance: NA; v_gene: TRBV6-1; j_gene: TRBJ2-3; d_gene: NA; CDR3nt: TGTGCCAGCAGTCAAAGACCGGGCCCCGAAAATACAGATACGCAGTATTTT; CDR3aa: CASSQRPGPENTDTQYF
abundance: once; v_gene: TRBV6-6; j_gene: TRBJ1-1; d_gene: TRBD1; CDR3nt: TGTGCCAGCAGTTACCTATACAGGGGGAACACTGAAGCTTTCTTT; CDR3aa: CASSYLYRGNTEAFF
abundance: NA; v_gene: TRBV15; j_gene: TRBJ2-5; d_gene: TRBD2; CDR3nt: TGTGCCACCAGCAGCCTCGGGGGGGGAGGAACGACCCAGTACTTC; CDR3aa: CATSSLGGGGTTQYF
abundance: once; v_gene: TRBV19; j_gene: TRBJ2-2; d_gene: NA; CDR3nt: TGTGCCAGTAGTCCCCAGTTGCTCACCGGGGAGCTGTTTTTT; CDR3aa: CASSPQLLTGELFF
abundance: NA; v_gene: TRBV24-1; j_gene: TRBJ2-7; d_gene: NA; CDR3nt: TGTGCCACTAAACCGGGGTACTACGAGCAGTACTTC; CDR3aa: CATKPGYYEQYF
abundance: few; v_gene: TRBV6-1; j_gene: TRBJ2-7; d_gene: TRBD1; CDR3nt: TGTGCCAGCAGTGCATCACGCCGGGACAGGGGGGAGGTGCAGTACTTC; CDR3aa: CASSASRRDRGEVQYF
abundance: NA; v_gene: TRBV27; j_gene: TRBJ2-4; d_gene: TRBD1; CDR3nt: TGTGCCAGCGGGACAGGGGCCACCCGTCAGTACTTC; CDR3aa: CASGTGATRQYF
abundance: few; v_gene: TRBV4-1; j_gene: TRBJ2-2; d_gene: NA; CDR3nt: TGCGCCAGCAGCCAAGCATACGGGGGTGGGTCCGGGGAGCTGTTTTTT; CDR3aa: CASSQAYGGGSGELFF
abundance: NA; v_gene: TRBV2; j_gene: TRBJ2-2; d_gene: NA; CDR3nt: TGTGCCGCCTGGGGACAAACGAACACCGGGGAGCTGTTTTTT; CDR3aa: CAAWGQTNTGELFF
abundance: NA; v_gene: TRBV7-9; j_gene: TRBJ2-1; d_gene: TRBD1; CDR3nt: TGTGCCAGCAGCTTTGGGACAGGGATGACCAATGAGCAGTTCTTC; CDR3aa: CASSFGTGMTNEQFF
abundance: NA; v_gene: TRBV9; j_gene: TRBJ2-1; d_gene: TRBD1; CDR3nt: TGTGCCAGCAGCACGGTCCAGGGGGAGAGATACAATGAGCAGTTCTTC; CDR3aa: CASSTVQGERYNEQFF
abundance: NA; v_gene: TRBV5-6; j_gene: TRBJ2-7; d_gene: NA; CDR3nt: TGTGCCAGCAGTAGCAATGACAGGCCGGGCTACGAGCAGTACTTC; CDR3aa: CASSSNDRPGYEQYF
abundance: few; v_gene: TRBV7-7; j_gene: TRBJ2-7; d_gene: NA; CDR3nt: TGTGCCAGCAGCTTAAAGGGGGAGGGAGGCTACGAGCAGTACTTC; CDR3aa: CASSLKGEGGYEQYF
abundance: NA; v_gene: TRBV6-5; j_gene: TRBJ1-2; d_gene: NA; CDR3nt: TGTGCCAGCAGTTACTCGAACCGGTTGGGCTACACCTTC; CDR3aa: CASSYSNRLGYTF
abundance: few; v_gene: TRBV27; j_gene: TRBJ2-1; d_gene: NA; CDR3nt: TGTGCCAGCAGTTTATCTGGCGCCCTCTCCTACAATGAGCAGTTCTTC; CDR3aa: CASSLSGALSYNEQFF
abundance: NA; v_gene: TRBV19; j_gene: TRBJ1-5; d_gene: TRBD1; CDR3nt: TGTGCCAGTAGCAACAGGGGGCGACAGCCCCAGCATTTT; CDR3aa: CASSNRGRQPQHF
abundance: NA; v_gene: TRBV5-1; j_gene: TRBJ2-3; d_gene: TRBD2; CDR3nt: TGCGCCAGCAGCCCAAAGATAGCGGGACCCACAGATACGCAGTATTTT; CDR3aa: CASSPKIAGPTDTQYF